A single sample gave rise to the 29 T cell receptor beta chains below, sequenced in a study of cytomegalovirus exposure and HLA in healthy donors. A multiplex PCR was run with 60 Vbeta primers and 13 Jbeta primers. The data were produced by immunoSEQ multiplex PCR, yet TCRdb's version contains in-frame clones alone and is incomplete. The sample records nearly 100,000 clones, less than 10% being singletons. The specimen was PBMCs. The receptors were sampled from a man aged 45-65 years in good health and CMV-seropositive.

This clone was seen a few times. The rearrangement joins TRBV7-9 to TRBJ2-1; 11 positions match TRBD1. The ends lost 5 bases at V and 4 bases at J; junction bases unmatched: 4. CDR1 SEHNR and CDR2 FQNEAQ come from the germline V gene (reference sequence). This CDR3 region has 15 residues. The CDR3 loop is CASSEGQGVYNEQFF. The CDR3, as DNA: TGTGCCAGCAGCGAGGGACAGGGGGTATACAATGAGCAGTTCTTC.

This chain connects TRBV5-4 to TRBJ2-2, with TRBD1 matching over 11 bases. CDR1 and CDR2 from the germline V gene are SGHNT and YYREEE (reference sequence). V lost 4 bases, J lost 6 bases, and 8 bases stayed unmatched. The CDR3 extends over 16 amino acids. The CDR3 nucleotides read TGTGCCAGCAGCCCTCGGACAGGGGGCGCCTCCGGGGAGCTGTTTTTT. Translated: CASSPRTGGASGELFF.

This clone has only a few counts. J is TRBJ2-3 and V is TRBV9, with a weak D call TRBD2 (5 bases). Germline CDR1 SGDLS, CDR2 YYNGEE. The CDR3 totals 14 residues. V gave up 1 base and J gave up 4 bases, with 10 bases separating them. The CDR3 coding sequence is TGTGCCAGCAGCGTAAGTCTGCGGGCAGATACGCAGTATTTT. It translates to CASSVSLRADTQYF.

The rearrangement links TRBV9 to TRBJ2-7; TRBD2 aligns across 8 bases. The germline V gene has CDR1 SGDLS and CDR2 YYNGEE. V gave up 4 bases and J gave up 4 bases; unmatched junction bases: 10. The CDR3 consists of 15 residues. The CDR3 DNA sequence: TGTGCCAGCAGCCCCCGAGCGGGAGATAGGTACGAGCAGTACTTC. Amino acids: CASSPRAGDRYEQYF.

This clone was detected ten times or more. The chain employs TRBV5-6 and TRBJ1-4, with D maybe TRBD1 (5 bases). The CDR3 is made up of 15 amino acids. The V end lost 0 bases, the J end lost 0 bases, and 6 bases lay between the germline ends. CDR1 and CDR2 (germline): SGHDT, YYEEEE. The DNA of the CDR3 is TGTGCCAGCAGCTTGGCAGGGACAACTAATGAAAAACTGTTTTTT. The encoded protein is CASSLAGTTNEKLFF.

A few counts support this clone. The CDR3 loop is CASLDSTYEQYF. For the CDR3, the DNA is TGTGCCAGTTTGGACAGTACCTACGAGCAGTACTTC. The genes are TRBV28 and TRBJ2-7; possibly TRBD1 for D (6 bases). CDR3 length equals 12 residues. V lost 9 bases, J lost 2 bases, and 11 bases lay in between. Germline CDR1 reads MDHEN; CDR2 reads SYDVKM.

V usage is TRBV2 and J usage is TRBJ2-1; 15 nucleotides align to TRBD2. With V trimmed by 3 bases and J by 12 bases, 0 bases remained unmatched. CDR1 and CDR2 from the germline V gene are SNHLY and FYNNEI. The CDR3 is made up of 13 amino acids. The CDR3 nucleotides read TGTGCCAGCAGTGAGGGACTAGCGGGGGGGCAGTTCTTC. It yields the protein CASSEGLAGGQFF.

The rearrangement uses TRBV5-4 and TRBJ2-1; 10 nucleotides align to TRBD2. The CDR3 sequence is 15 residues long. V dropped 5 bases and J dropped 7; count of bases not matched to a gene: 9. Germline V CDR1 and CDR2: SGHNT, YYREEE (reference sequence). This CDR3 reads CASSSGTSVTNEQFF. The DNA of the CDR3 is TGTGCCAGCAGTTCCGGGACTAGCGTCACTAATGAGCAGTTCTTC.

The genes are TRBV6-5 and TRBJ1-1, with 7 bases aligning to TRBD1. The CDR3 has 15 residues. Looked up from germline, CDR1 is MNHEY and CDR2 is SVGAGI. The V segment lost 5 bases and the J segment 0 bases; nucleotides outside the gene matches: 6. CDR3: CASSRDRIMNTEAFF. CDR3 nucleotides: TGTGCCAGCAGTCGGGACAGAATCATGAACACTGAAGCTTTCTTT.

The chain employs TRBV28 and TRBJ1-1, with 8 bases identical to TRBD1. J gave up 10 bases and V 4 bases, and 14 bases lay outside the gene matches. CDR3 size: 15 residues. Germline assignment: CDR1 MDHEN and CDR2 SYDVKM. CDR3 sequence reads: CASSSSRDRIHGAFF. The DNA for the CDR3 is TGTGCCAGCAGTTCGTCCAGGGACAGGATCCATGGAGCTTTCTTT.

The chain links TRBV6-1 to TRBJ2-5; 7 nucleotides line up with TRBD1. CDR3 size: 13 residues. CDR1 and CDR2 (germline): MNHNS, SASEGT. V lost 3 bases to trimming and J lost 9 bases; unmatched junction nucleotides: 7. CDR3 loop: CASSETGPTAQYF. For the CDR3, the DNA is TGTGCCAGCAGTGAGACAGGGCCCACGGCCCAGTACTTC.

V gene TRBV28 combines with J gene TRBJ2-3, with 7 bases matching TRBD2. The germline gives CDR1 MDHEN, CDR2 SYDVKM. The CDR3 contains 15 residues. The J segment lost 0 bases and the V segment lost 8 bases, leaving 8 bases of the junction unmatched. DNA for the CDR3: TGTGCCAGCGAGCCCCTAGCGGCTAGCACAGATACGCAGTATTTT. Translation: CASEPLAASTDTQYF.

The table lists this clone with many counts. The chain has TRBV27 and TRBJ2-2, with D uncertain. The V end was cut by 5 bases, the J end by 1 base, with 14 bases between. Per germline, CDR1 MNHEY and CDR2 SMNVEV (reference sequence). There are 16 residues in the CDR3. CDR3 coding DNA: TGTGCCAGCAGTCGATCAGAGCGACTGAACACCGGGGAGCTGTTTTTT. Translation gives CASSRSERLNTGELFF.

This clone was recorded a few times. This chain's CDR3 is CASSQDLQGRSIYF. The CDR3 coding sequence is TGTGCCAGCAGCCAAGATCTACAGGGAAGGTCCATATATTTT. The chain couples TRBV14 to TRBJ1-3; possibly TRBD1 for D (6 bases). Looked up from germline, CDR1 is SGHDN and CDR2 is FVKESK. The CDR3 has 14 residues. The ends were cut back, 0 bases at V and 11 bases at J, with 14 bases in the middle.

This chain connects TRBV5-4 to TRBJ1-6; possible D gene TRBD1, 5 bases. The CDR3 has 15 amino acids. V lost 2 bases and J 3 bases, leaving 9 bases between the germline ends. Germline CDR1 is SGHNT and CDR2 is YYREEE (reference sequence). CDR3 bases: TGTGCCAGCAGCTTAAGCGGGGGCTATAATTCACCCCTCCACTTT. Its translation: CASSLSGGYNSPLHF.

This sequence joins TRBV7-8 and TRBJ2-2; TRBD2 aligns across 11 bases. The CDR3 loop spans 16 amino acids. The V and J ends lost 3 bases and 5 bases, in that order; junction bases with no gene match: 5. Looked up from germline, CDR1 is SGHVS and CDR2 is FQNEAQ. The CDR3 here is CASSFGLAGPTGELFF. CDR3 DNA sequence: TGTGCCAGCAGCTTCGGACTAGCGGGTCCGACCGGGGAGCTGTTTTTT.

V and J are TRBV11-2 and TRBJ2-7, with a tentative D call TRBD2 (6 bases). V was shortened by 5 bases and J by 3 bases, with 8 bases between the two germline ends. The CDR3 runs 12 residues. Germline CDR1 reads SGHAT; CDR2 reads FQNNGV. CDR3 loop: CASSPEGYEQYF. The CDR3 nucleotides read TGTGCCAGCAGCCCGGAGGGCTACGAGCAGTACTTC.

This clone was seen a handful of times. V gene TRBV28 combines with J gene TRBJ1-4; 7 bases line up with TRBD1. This CDR3 spans 14 amino acids. V gave up 10 bases and J gave up 8 bases; unmatched junction bases: 13. The V gene's germline CDR1 is MDHEN and CDR2 SYDVKM. The CDR3 DNA sequence: TGTGCCACGGAGGGGGGAGGCAGGGGGGAAAAACTGTTTTTT. Protein sequence: CATEGGGRGEKLFF.

This clone has only a few counts. This chain uses TRBV9 with TRBJ2-1; TRBD2 aligns across 12 bases. The CDR3 has 16 residues. V lost 3 bases to trimming and J lost 2 bases; unmatched junction nucleotides: 3. CDR1 and CDR2 from the germline V gene are SGDLS and YYNGEE. CDR3 residues: CASSAGTSGPYNEQFF. The CDR3 coding sequence is TGTGCCAGCAGCGCGGGGACTAGCGGGCCCTACAATGAGCAGTTCTTC.

CDR3 nucleotide sequence: TGTGCCAGCAGCCCCCCGGGACACTTCGCAGATACGCAGTATTTT. Encoded protein: CASSPPGHFADTQYF. The chain joins TRBV13 to TRBJ2-3; maybe TRBD1 (6 bases). Germline-derived CDR1 and CDR2 are PRHDT and FYEKMQ (reference sequence). Trimming left V 5 bases short and J 4 bases short, with 16 bases between. The CDR3 contains 15 residues.

There are a few counts of this clone. This chain links TRBV29-1 with TRBJ2-5; 8 nucleotides align to TRBD1. Losses at the gene ends were 7 bases for V and 5 bases for J; bases not matched to a gene: 12. Germline CDR1 is SQVTM and CDR2 is ANQGSEA. The CDR3 covers 14 residues. The CDR3 nucleotides read TGCAGCGGAGAACCCGGGACAGGTGGGGAGACCCAGTACTTC. Its protein is CSGEPGTGGETQYF.

A few counts support this clone. The sample has other DNA sequences that encode this CDR3 too. The genes are TRBV7-9 and TRBJ2-2; 7 nucleotides align to TRBD2. V trimming: 4 bases; J trimming: 0 bases; junction bases outside the gene matches: 5. CDR1 and CDR2 from the germline V gene are SEHNR and FQNEAQ (reference sequence). This CDR3 region has 16 residues. CDR3 DNA: TGTGCCAGCAGCTCCTACGGGAGGACGAACACCGGGGAGCTGTTTTTT. As protein: CASSSYGRTNTGELFF.

The chain carries TRBV5-6 and TRBJ2-7; D is possibly TRBD1 (5 bases). The CDR3 extends over 15 amino acids. CDR1 SGHDT and CDR2 YYEEEE come from the germline V gene. Trimming cost V 3 bases and J 4 bases, with 17 bases left between them. This CDR3 is CASSSQWQGSYEQYF. The CDR3 bases are TGTGCCAGCAGCTCCCAGTGGCAGGGATCATACGAGCAGTACTTC.

This clone has only a few counts. The V call is TRBV27, the J call TRBJ2-7, with TRBD1 matching 8 bases. V shed 4 bases, J shed 1 base, and the junction held 6 bases outside the gene matches. From germline, CDR1 is MNHEY and CDR2 SMNVEV (reference sequence). The CDR3 sequence is 15 residues long. CDR3 sequence: CASSSKDRVSYEQYV. The CDR3 DNA reads as TGTGCCAGCAGTTCTAAGGACAGGGTATCCTACGAGCAGTACGTC.

The chain is built from TRBV7-3 and TRBJ2-5; TRBD1 agrees at 7 bases. V dropped 1 base and J dropped 5; count of bases not matched to a gene: 4. Per germline, CDR1 SGHTA and CDR2 FQGTGA. The CDR3 is 14 amino acids. In DNA, the CDR3 is TGTGCCAGCAGCTTAAACAGGGGATATGAGACCCAGTACTTC. This gives the protein CASSLNRGYETQYF. Together with reference TRBV7-3 and TRBJ2-5, the CDR3 gives the full variable domain: GAGVSQTPSNKVTEKGKYVELRCDPISGHTALYWYRQSLGQGPEFLIYFQGTGAADDSGLPNDRFFAVRPEGSVSTLKIQRTERGDSAVYLCASSLNRGYETQYFGPGTRLLVL.

The chain has TRBV11-1 and TRBJ2-3; 7 nucleotides agree with TRBD2. CDR1 SGHAT and CDR2 FQDESV come from the germline V gene (reference sequence). This CDR3 is built from 16 residues. With V trimmed by 5 bases and J by 0 bases, 8 bases remained unmatched. The CDR3 bases are TGTGCCAGCAGCCGTAGGGCTAGCGGTAGCACAGATACGCAGTATTTT. It translates to CASSRRASGSTDTQYF.

The J gene is TRBJ2-7, the V gene TRBV6-4; 9 positions match TRBD2. The germline V gene has CDR1 MRHNA and CDR2 SNTAGT. The junction had 3 bases not matched to a gene; V was cut back by 2 bases and J by 7 bases. The CDR3 totals 13 residues. DNA of the CDR3: TGTGCCAGCAGTGACACTAGCGGGCCGGAGCAGTACTTC. Its translation: CASSDTSGPEQYF.

CDR3 in amino acids: CASSSRLRDQGEQYF. CDR3 nucleotide sequence: TGTGCCAGCAGCTCGCGACTCCGGGACCAGGGGGAGCAGTACTTC. The chain carries TRBV7-6 and TRBJ2-7; a weak D match, TRBD1 (6 bases). CDR1 is SGHVS and CDR2 is FNYEAQ in the germline V gene. The CDR3 runs 15 residues. Trimming shortened V by 4 bases and J by 7 bases, and 20 bases separated the two germline ends.

The chain links TRBV28 to TRBJ1-5; weak D call: TRBD1 (6 bases). Trimming cost V 7 bases and J 6 bases, with 19 bases left between them. The CDR3 spans 15 residues. Germline V gene data show CDR1 as MDHEN and CDR2 as SYDVKM. The CDR3 DNA follows: TGTGCCAGCACCCGAACAGGGTTGGAGGCTCAGCCCCAGCATTTT. It is translated as CASTRTGLEAQPQHF.